Following are 14 T cell receptor beta chains from one sample sequenced in a study of T cells in Graves' hyperthyroidism and ophthalmopathy. RNA transcripts were the template for amplifying TCR beta CDR3 regions. First-round RT-PCR with HTBI primers amplified the TCR CDR3 region. MiXCR, applied by TCRdb to the multiplex PCR reads, yields one record per CDR3 protein. The sample shows about 320,000 distinct CDR3 sequences, 16% of them seen only once. Sequenced sample: blood. The receptors derive from a man aged 30 to 45 with Graves' hyperthyroidism.

This clonotype was counted ten times or more. The J gene is TRBJ1-1, the V gene TRBV24-1, with a weak D call TRBD1 (5 bases). The CDR3 has 16 residues. Between the trimmed V and J ends, which lost 9 bases and 3 bases, there was a span of 22 bases. Germline V gene sequence: CDR1 KGHDR, CDR2 SFDVKD. CDR3 amino acids: CATVGRRAGTYTEAFF. The CDR3 DNA reads TGTGCCACCGTGGGCCGTCGAGCAGGGACCTACACTGAAGCTTTCTTT.

This clonotype has at least ten counts. The V call is TRBV7-2, the J call TRBJ2-3; D possibly matches TRBD1 or TRBD2 (5 bases each). The CDR3 length is 15 residues. With 5 bases removed from V and 4 bases from J, the gap between germline ends came to 16 bases. Germline V gene lookup returns CDR1 SGHTA and CDR2 FQGNSA. The CDR3 DNA reads as TGTGCCAGCAGCATGGGACCCCAAGCGCCAGATACGCAGTATTTT. Its protein product is CASSMGPQAPDTQYF.

This clonotype was recorded many times. The junction departs from the called germline gene at one end, perhaps through a read error. This rearrangement joins TRBV20-1 to TRBJ1-6; no clear D. Germline V gene data show CDR1 as DFQATT and CDR2 as SNEGSKA (reference sequence). The CDR3 length is 13 residues. Here the CDR3 reads CSVRRAENSPLHF. Written as DNA, the CDR3 is TGCAGTGTTAGACGGGCAGAGAATTCACCCCTCCACTTT.

The sample holds many counts of this clonotype. The chain has TRBV6-1 and TRBJ1-2; 9 bases fit TRBD1. There are 17 residues in the CDR3. The germline V gene has CDR1 MNHNS and CDR2 SASEGT. The junction had 15 bases not matched to a gene; V was cut back by 6 bases and J by 4 bases. The CDR3 region has the DNA TGTGCCAGCAGGCCTACAGGGGGCTCCTCCTACTCCTATGGCTACACCTTC. Encoded protein: CASRPTGGSSYSYGYTF.

This clonotype was observed at least ten times. The chain recombines TRBV30 with TRBJ2-7; D remains unclear. V lost 3 bases and J lost 2, with 20 bases in between. Per the germline V gene, CDR1 is GTSNPN and CDR2 is SVGIG (reference sequence). The CDR3 is 16 amino acids. CDR3: CAWSEPMGMLAYEQYF. For the CDR3, the DNA is TGTGCCTGGAGCGAACCCATGGGGATGCTGGCCTACGAGCAGTACTTC.

Many counts were recorded for this clonotype. The chain uses TRBV28 and TRBJ2-5, with 13 nucleotides matching TRBD2. With V trimmed by 6 bases and J by 2 bases, 15 bases remained unmatched. The germline CDR1 and CDR2 sequences are MDHEN and SYDVKM. CDR3 length equals 19 residues. The CDR3: CASSSSRLAGGGRQETQYF. The CDR3 DNA reads TGTGCCAGCAGCTCTTCACGACTAGCGGGAGGAGGAAGGCAAGAGACCCAGTACTTC. Full variable domain (outside the CDR3, taken from reference TRBV28 and TRBJ2-5): DVKVTQSSRYLVKRTGEKVFLECVQDMDHENMFWYRQDPGLGLRLIYFSYDVKMKEKGDIPEGYSVSREKKERFSLILESASTNQTSMYLCASSSSRLAGGGRQETQYFGPGTRLLVL.

In the case of this clonotype: At one end, the junction sequence differs from germline, possibly due to a read error. J is TRBJ2-2 and V is TRBV29-1; D not resolved. This CDR3 contains 14 residues. Germline CDR1 reads SQVTM; CDR2 reads ANQGSEA. DNA for the CDR3: TGCTGCGTCCAACGGTCCAGCACCACCGGGGAGCTGTTTTTT. It is translated as CCVQRSSTTGELFF.

V usage is TRBV6-4 and J usage is TRBJ1-1; 8 bases are shared with TRBD1. The CDR3 is 14 amino acids. CDR1 and CDR2 from the germline V gene are MRHNA and SNTAGT. V shed 6 bases and J 6 bases; nucleotides not matched to a gene: 9. CDR3: CASSKAATGAEAFF. The CDR3 bases are TGTGCCAGCAGCAAAGCCGCGACAGGGGCTGAAGCTTTCTTT.

This clonotype has just a few counts. It is likely a read error, because the conserved phenylalanine at the end of the CDR3 is missing. The chain is built from TRBV5-5 and TRBJ2-7, with TRBD2 matching 7 bases. Germline trimming cut 2 bases from V and 6 bases from J; bases unmatched to any gene: 14. The CDR3 consists of 16 residues. CDR1 is SGHKS and CDR2 is YYEKEE in the germline V gene (reference sequence). The CDR3 DNA sequence: TGTGCCAGCAGCTTCCTGAACCGGGACTATTTCCCCGAGCAGTACCTC. Residues: CASSFLNRDYFPEQYL.

The chain links TRBV5-4 to TRBJ2-3, with D unresolved. This CDR3 is built from 16 residues. Trimming took off 4 bases at V and 3 bases at J, with 18 bases between the two ends. Per the germline V gene, CDR1 is SGHNT and CDR2 is YYREEE (reference sequence). DNA of the CDR3: TGTGCCAGCAGCCCGAACTTGGCTAGGCGGACAGATACGCAGTATTTT. Protein sequence: CASSPNLARRTDTQYF.

This clonotype appeared many times. This chain links TRBV30 with TRBJ1-2; D is ambiguous. The germline V and J ends were trimmed by 2 bases and 1 base, with 11 bases remaining between them. This CDR3 region has 14 residues. The germline CDR1 and CDR2 sequences are GTSNPN and SVGIG (reference sequence). CDR3 coding DNA: TGTGCCTGGAGTAAGCTGAGCCTTAACTATGGCTACACCTTC. Translated: CAWSKLSLNYGYTF.

A few counts support this clonotype. CDR3: CASRQSRGAGELFF. The CDR3 nucleotides read TGTGCCAGCAGACAAAGCAGGGGGGCCGGGGAGCTGTTTTTT. The chain employs TRBV12-3 or TRBV12-4 and TRBJ2-2; D is possibly TRBD1 (7 bases). The V and J ends lost 6 bases and 6 bases respectively, with 14 bases between them. The CDR3 contains 14 residues.

This clonotype was seen repeatedly, ten times or more. J is TRBJ2-4 and V is TRBV12-3 or TRBV12-4; TRBD2 matches at 7 bases. This CDR3 region has 13 residues. After removal of 6 bases from V and 7 bases from J, the junction contained 6 bases not matched to a gene. The CDR3 nucleotides read TGTGCCAGCAGCTTCAGCGGGGCTAACATTCAGTACTTC. It is translated as CASSFSGANIQYF.

The chain joins TRBV28 to TRBJ2-2; D is uncertain. The length of the CDR3 is 14 residues. Germline V gene data show CDR1 as MDHEN and CDR2 as SYDVKM. Trimming removed 7 bases from V and 3 bases from J, with 12 bases in between. The CDR3, as DNA: TGTGCCAGCAATTCCGGTGGAGACACCGGGGAGCTGTTTTTT. As protein: CASNSGGDTGELFF.